The next 10 T cell receptor beta chains were all read from a single sample in a study of T cell responses to AZD1222 COVID-19 vaccine. TCRdb's table, derived via immunoSEQ multiplex PCR, lists solely in-frame clones and lacks some. The sample carries some 120,000 clones, 85% to 90% recorded once. This specimen was peripheral blood, taken on day 0 of AZD1222 vaccination. These receptors were taken from an adult in good health.

This rearrangement joins TRBV7-2 to TRBJ1-5; D gene uncertain. The CDR3 is made up of 14 amino acids. Germline V CDR1 and CDR2: SGHTA, FQGNSA. The V gene lost 4 bases and the J gene lost 0 bases, with 7 bases spanning the gap. In DNA form, the CDR3 reads TGTGCCAGCAGCTCCCCAAGTAGCAATCAGCCCCAGCATTTT. It is translated as CASSSPSSNQPQHF.

The rearrangement uses TRBV7-9 and TRBJ1-4; no reliable D call. Between the trimmed V and J ends, which lost 2 bases and 3 bases, there was a span of 7 bases. Germline CDR1 is SEHNR and CDR2 is FQNEAQ (reference sequence). The CDR3 is made up of 14 amino acids. The CDR3 sequence: CASSLSGSNEKLFF. For the CDR3, the DNA is TGTGCCAGCAGCTTATCCGGGTCTAATGAAAAACTGTTTTTT.

The chain links TRBV5-8 to TRBJ2-7, with 8 bases identical to TRBD1. The V gene's germline CDR1 is SGHTS and CDR2 YDEGEE. The CDR3 is made up of 15 amino acids. V trimming: 1 base; J trimming: 6 bases; junction bases outside the gene matches: 9. CDR3 bases: TGTGCCAGCAGCTTGCGATTAACAGGGGGATCCGAGCAGTACTTC. The encoded protein is CASSLRLTGGSEQYF.

CDR3 amino acids: CASSYWGVSYGYTF. The CDR3 DNA follows: TGTGCCAGCAGTTACTGGGGGGTATCCTATGGCTACACCTTC. The V gene is TRBV6-5, the J gene TRBJ1-2; maybe TRBD1 (5 bases). CDR1 is MNHEY and CDR2 is SVGAGI in the germline V gene. V lost 1 base and J lost 4, with 10 bases in between. The CDR3 contains 14 residues.

The rearrangement uses TRBV12-3 or TRBV12-4 and TRBJ1-2; 7 nucleotides line up with TRBD1. The V segment lost 6 bases and the J segment 4 bases; nucleotides outside the gene matches: 5. The CDR3 contains 13 residues. The CDR3 bases are TGTGCCAGCAGACTACAGGGGTTCTATGGCTACACCTTC. Protein product: CASRLQGFYGYTF.

This clone has only a few counts. The chain has TRBV12-5 and TRBJ2-7; 7 bases line up with TRBD1. The junction had 11 bases not matched to a gene; V was cut back by 3 bases and J by 6 bases. Germline-derived CDR1 and CDR2 are LGHNT and FRNRAP. The CDR3 loop spans 15 amino acids. CDR3 sequence: CASGFLQGSVSEQYF. In DNA form, the CDR3 reads TGTGCTAGTGGTTTCCTACAGGGGTCCGTGAGCGAGCAGTACTTC.

V gene TRBV12-3 or TRBV12-4 combines with J gene TRBJ2-7; no firm D call. Trimming pared 7 bases from V and 3 bases from J, leaving 10 bases between. The CDR3 has 12 amino acids. Written as DNA, the CDR3 is TGTGCCAGCAATGACGTCGGCTACGAGCAGTACTTC. Protein: CASNDVGYEQYF.

J is TRBJ1-4 and V is TRBV5-1; the D is unclear. V dropped 7 bases and J dropped 8 bases, with 15 bases sitting between them. Germline-derived CDR1 and CDR2 are SGHRS and YFSETQ. The CDR3 consists of 13 residues. The CDR3 region is CASSPNEDEKLFF. The DNA for the CDR3 is TGCGCCAGCTCCCCCAATGAGGACGAAAAACTGTTTTTT.

This chain links TRBV7-9 with TRBJ2-7; D is perhaps TRBD1 (5 bases). The germline gives CDR1 SEHNR, CDR2 FQNEAQ (reference sequence). The CDR3 has 13 amino acids. V dropped 6 bases and J dropped 6 bases, with 15 bases sitting between them. Written as DNA, the CDR3 is TGTGCCAGCAGGCTCAGGGAAGGTGGCGAGCAGTACTTC. This sequence encodes CASRLREGGEQYF.

V gene TRBV7-9 combines with J gene TRBJ2-3; D may be TRBD1 (6 bases). Germline CDR1 is SEHNR and CDR2 is FQNEAQ (reference sequence). V was cut by 5 bases and J by 4 bases, with 16 bases left in between. CDR3 length equals 15 residues. CDR3 DNA: TGTGCCAGCAGCAATCAGGGGTTGGACGCAGATACGCAGTATTTT. Its translation is CASSNQGLDADTQYF.